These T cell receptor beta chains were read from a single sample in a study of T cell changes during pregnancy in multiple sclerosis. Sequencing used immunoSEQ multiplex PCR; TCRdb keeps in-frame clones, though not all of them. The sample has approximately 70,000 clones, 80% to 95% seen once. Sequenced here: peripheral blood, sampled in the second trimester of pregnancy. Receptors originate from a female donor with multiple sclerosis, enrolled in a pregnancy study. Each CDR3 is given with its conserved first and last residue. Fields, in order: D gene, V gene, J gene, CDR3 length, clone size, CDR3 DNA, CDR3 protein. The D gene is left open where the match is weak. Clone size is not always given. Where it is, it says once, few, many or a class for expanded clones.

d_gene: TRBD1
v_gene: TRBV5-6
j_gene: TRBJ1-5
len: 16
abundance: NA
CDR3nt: TGTGCCAGCAGCTTAACCGGGACAGGGATGGATCAGCCCCAGCATTTT
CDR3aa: CASSLTGTGMDQPQHF

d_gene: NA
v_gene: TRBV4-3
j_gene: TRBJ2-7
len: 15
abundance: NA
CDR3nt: TGCGCCAGCAGCCAAGCAGACGGAGAAATCTACGAGCAGTACTTC
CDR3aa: CASSQADGEIYEQYF

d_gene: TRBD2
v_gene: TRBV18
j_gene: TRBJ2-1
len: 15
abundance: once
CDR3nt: TGTGCCAGCTCACCTAGCGGGGGGCTCCGAAATGAGCAGTTCTTC
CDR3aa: CASSPSGGLRNEQFF

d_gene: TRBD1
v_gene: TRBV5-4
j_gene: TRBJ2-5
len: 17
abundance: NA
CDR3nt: TGTGCCAGCAGCTTGTATGTTTTGGCAGGGGGACAAGAGACCCAGTACTTC
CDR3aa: CASSLYVLAGGQETQYF

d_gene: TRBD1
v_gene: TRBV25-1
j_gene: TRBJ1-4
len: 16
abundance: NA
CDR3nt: TGTGCCAGCAGTCCCCTCAAGGTCCAGGGGGGTGAAAAACTGTTTTTT
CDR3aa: CASSPLKVQGGEKLFF

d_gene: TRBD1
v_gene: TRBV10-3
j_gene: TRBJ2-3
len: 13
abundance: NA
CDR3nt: TGTGCCAACAGGGGACAGAGCACAGATACGCAGTATTTT
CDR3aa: CANRGQSTDTQYF

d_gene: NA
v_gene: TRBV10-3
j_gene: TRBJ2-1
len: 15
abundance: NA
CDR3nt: TGTGCCATCAGTGATTCGGGGAGCTCCTACAATGAGCAGTTCTTC
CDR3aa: CAISDSGSSYNEQFF

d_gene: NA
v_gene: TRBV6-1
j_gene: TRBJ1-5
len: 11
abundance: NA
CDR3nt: TGTGCCAGCAGGGGTCAGGGGCCCCAGCATTTT
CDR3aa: CASRGQGPQHF

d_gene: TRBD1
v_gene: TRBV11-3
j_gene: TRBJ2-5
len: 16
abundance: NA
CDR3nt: TGTGCCAGCAGCTTACGTGACAGGGCATTCGTAGAGACCCAGTACTTC
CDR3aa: CASSLRDRAFVETQYF

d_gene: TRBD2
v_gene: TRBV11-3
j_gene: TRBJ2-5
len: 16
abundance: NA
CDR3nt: TGTGCCAGCAGCTTAGGTAGCGGGGGGGCCGGGGAGACCCAGTACTTC
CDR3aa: CASSLGSGGAGETQYF

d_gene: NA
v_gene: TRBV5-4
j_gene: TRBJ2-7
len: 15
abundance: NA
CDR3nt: TGTGCCAGCAGCTTGAAGGCAGGGGAACCCTACGAGCAGTACTTC
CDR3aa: CASSLKAGEPYEQYF

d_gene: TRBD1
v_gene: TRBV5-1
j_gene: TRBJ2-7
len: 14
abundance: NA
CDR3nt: TGCGCCAGCAGCGCTGGGGACAGGGGATACGAGCAGTACTTC
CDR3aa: CASSAGDRGYEQYF

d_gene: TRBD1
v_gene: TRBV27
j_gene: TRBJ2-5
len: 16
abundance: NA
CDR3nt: TGTGCCAGCAGCCGACAGGGGGCAGGTTTCCAAGAGACCCAGTACTTC
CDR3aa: CASSRQGAGFQETQYF

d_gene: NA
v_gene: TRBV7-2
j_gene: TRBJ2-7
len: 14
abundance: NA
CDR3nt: TGTGCCAGCAGCGCGGGACTCAGCTCCTACGAGCAGTACTTC
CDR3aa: CASSAGLSSYEQYF

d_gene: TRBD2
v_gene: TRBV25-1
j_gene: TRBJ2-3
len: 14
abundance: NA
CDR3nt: TGTGCCAGCAGCGGGGGGGCCTGGGCGGATACGCAGTATTTT
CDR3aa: CASSGGAWADTQYF

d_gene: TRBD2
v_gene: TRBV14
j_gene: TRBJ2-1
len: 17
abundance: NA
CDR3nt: TGTGCCAGCAGCCTTTCAATCGGAGCGGGGAGGGACGGTGAGCAGTTCTTC
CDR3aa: CASSLSIGAGRDGEQFF

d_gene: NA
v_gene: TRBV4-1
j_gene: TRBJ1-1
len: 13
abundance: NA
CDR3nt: TGCGCCAGCAGCCAAGAGGAGGGAACTGAAGCTTTCTTT
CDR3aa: CASSQEEGTEAFF

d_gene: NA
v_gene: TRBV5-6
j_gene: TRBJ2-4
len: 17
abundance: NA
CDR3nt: TGTGCCAGCAGCTTGGAGAACCGCGGGGCATTCAAAAACATTCAGTACTTC
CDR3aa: CASSLENRGAFKNIQYF

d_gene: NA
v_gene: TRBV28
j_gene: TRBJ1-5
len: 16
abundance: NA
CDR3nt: TGTGCCAGCAGGTTAACTCGGGGGAGTGGCAATCAGCCCCAGCATTTT
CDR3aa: CASRLTRGSGNQPQHF

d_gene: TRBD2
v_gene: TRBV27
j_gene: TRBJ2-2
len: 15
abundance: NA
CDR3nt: TGTGCCAGCAGTGTAGCGGGAGCGAACACCGGGGAGCTGTTTTTT
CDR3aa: CASSVAGANTGELFF

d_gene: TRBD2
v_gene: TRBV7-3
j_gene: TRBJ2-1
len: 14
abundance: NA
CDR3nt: TGTGCCAGCAGCTTAACTAGCGGGAGCAATGAGCAGTTCTTC
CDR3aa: CASSLTSGSNEQFF

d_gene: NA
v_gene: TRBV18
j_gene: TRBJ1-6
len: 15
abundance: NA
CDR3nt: TGTGCCAGCTCACCACCGGGCACAACGAATTCACCCCTCCACTTT
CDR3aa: CASSPPGTTNSPLHF

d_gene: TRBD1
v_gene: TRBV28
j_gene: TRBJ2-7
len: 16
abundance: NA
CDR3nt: TGTGCCAGCAGTTCGTTGACAGGGGCCCGCTCCTACGAGCAGTACTTC
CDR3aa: CASSSLTGARSYEQYF

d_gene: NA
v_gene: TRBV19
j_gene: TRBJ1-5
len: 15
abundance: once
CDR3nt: TGTGCCAGTAGTAGAGGACAGAATAGCAATCAGCCCCAGCATTTT
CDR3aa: CASSRGQNSNQPQHF

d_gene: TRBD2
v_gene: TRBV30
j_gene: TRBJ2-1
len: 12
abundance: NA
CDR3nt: TGTGCCTGGAGCCTCCGGGGGGACGAGCAGTTCTTC
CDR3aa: CAWSLRGDEQFF

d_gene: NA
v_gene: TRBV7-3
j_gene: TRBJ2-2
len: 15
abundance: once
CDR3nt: TGTGCCAGCAGCTTCGGGCAGGGTTACACCGGGGAGCTGTTTTTT
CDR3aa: CASSFGQGYTGELFF

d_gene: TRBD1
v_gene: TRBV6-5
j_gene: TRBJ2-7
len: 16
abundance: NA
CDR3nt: TGTGCCAGCAGTTACTCGGGTGGGACAGGGTCGGACGAGCAGTACTTC
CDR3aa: CASSYSGGTGSDEQYF

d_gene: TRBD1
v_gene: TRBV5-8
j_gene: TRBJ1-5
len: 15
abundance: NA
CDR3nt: TGTGCCAGCAGCTTCCAGGGGGATAGCAATCAGCCCCAGCATTTT
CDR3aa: CASSFQGDSNQPQHF

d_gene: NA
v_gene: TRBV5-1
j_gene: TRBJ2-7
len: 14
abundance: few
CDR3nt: TGCGCCAGCAGCCCAGCCGGGGAATACTACGAGCAGTACTTC
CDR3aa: CASSPAGEYYEQYF

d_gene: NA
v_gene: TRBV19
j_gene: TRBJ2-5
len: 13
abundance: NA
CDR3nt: TGTGCCAGTAGTATCGGTAGACAAGAGACCCAGTACTTC
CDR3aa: CASSIGRQETQYF

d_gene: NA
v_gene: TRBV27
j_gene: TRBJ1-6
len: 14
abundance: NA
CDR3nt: TGTGCCAGCAGTCTCCGACAGTATAATTCACCCCTCCACTTT
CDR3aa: CASSLRQYNSPLHF

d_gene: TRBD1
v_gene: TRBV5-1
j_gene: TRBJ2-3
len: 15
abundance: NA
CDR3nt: TGCGCCAGCAGCCAGATGACAGGGGCGGCAGATACGCAGTATTTT
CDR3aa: CASSQMTGAADTQYF

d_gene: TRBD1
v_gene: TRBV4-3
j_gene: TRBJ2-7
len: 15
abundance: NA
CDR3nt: TGCGCCAGCTGGGGACAGGGCTACTGCTCCTACGAGCAGTACTTC
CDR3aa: CASWGQGYCSYEQYF

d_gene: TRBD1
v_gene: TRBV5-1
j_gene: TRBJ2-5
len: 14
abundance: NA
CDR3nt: TGCGCCAGCAGAAGAGACAGGGGGGGAGAGACCCAGTACTTC
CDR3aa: CASRRDRGGETQYF

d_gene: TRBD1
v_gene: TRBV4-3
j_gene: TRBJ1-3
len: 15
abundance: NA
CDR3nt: TGCGCCAGCAGCCAGGACAGGGTGGGAGGAAACACCATATATTTT
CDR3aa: CASSQDRVGGNTIYF

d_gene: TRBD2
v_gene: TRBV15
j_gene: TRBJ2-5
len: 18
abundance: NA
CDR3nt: TGTGCCACCAGCTCGGGACTAGCGGGACGACCCATGGGGGAGACCCAGTACTTC
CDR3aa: CATSSGLAGRPMGETQYF

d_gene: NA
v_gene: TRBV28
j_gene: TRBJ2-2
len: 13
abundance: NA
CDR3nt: TGTGCCAGCAGGCCCGGGGGCACCGGGGAGCTGTTTTTT
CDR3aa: CASRPGGTGELFF

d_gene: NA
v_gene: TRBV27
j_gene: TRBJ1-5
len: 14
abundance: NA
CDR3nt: TGTGCCAGCGGCACGGGATATGGCAATCAGCCCCAGCATTTT
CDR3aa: CASGTGYGNQPQHF

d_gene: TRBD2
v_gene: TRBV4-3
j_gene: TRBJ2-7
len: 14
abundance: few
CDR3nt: TGCGCCAGCAGCCAGAGCGGGGGAAATTACGAGCAGTACTTC
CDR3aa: CASSQSGGNYEQYF

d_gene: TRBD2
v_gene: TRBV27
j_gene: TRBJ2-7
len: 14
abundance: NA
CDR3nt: TGTGCCAGCAGTTTATACCGGGGGGACTACGAGCAGTACTTC
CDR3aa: CASSLYRGDYEQYF

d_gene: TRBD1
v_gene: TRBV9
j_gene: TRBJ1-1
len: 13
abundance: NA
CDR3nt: TGTGCCAGCACCCGGGACAGAGCGAGTGAAGCTTTCTTT
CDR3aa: CASTRDRASEAFF

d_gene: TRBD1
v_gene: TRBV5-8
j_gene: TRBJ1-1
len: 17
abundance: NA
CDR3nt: TGTGCCAGCAGTTTGGAAAGAGGGGACAGGAACCTCCCTGAAGCTTTCTTT
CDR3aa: CASSLERGDRNLPEAFF

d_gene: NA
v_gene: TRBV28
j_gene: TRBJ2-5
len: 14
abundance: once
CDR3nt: TGTGCCAGCAGTCCCTCGGACAGAAAAGAGACCCAGTACTTC
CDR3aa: CASSPSDRKETQYF

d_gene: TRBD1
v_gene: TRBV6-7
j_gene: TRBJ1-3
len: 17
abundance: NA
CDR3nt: TGTGCCAGAAATTCTCGTCAAGGAGGGGGCCGGGGAAACACCATATATTTT
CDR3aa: CARNSRQGGGRGNTIYF

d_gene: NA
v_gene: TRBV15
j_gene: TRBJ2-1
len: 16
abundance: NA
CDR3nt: TGTGCCACCAGCAGAGAGGTGGGCAGGGCGAACAATGAGCAGTTCTTC
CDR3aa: CATSREVGRANNEQFF

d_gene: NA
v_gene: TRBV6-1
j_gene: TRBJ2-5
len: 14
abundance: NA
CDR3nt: TGTGCCAGCAGTGTCGACTTGGGTGGGGAGACCCAGTACTTC
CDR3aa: CASSVDLGGETQYF

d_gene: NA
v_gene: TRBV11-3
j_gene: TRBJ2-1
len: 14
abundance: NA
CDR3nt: TGTGCCAGCAGCTCAACGGGACACTACAATGAGCAGTTCTTC
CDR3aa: CASSSTGHYNEQFF

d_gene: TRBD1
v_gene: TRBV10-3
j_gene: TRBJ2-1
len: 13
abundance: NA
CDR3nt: TGTGCCATCAGTACCTCCGGGACAGGTGAGGCGTTCTTC
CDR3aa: CAISTSGTGEAFF

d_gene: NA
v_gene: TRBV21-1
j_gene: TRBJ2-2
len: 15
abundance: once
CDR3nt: TGTGCCAGCATATCTAGCGGGGGGTCAACCGGGGAGCTGTTTTTT
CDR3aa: CASISSGGSTGELFF

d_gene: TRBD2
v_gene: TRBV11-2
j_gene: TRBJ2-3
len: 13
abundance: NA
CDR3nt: TGTGCCAGCAGCTTAGAACGGACTAGCGCGCAGTATTTT
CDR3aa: CASSLERTSAQYF

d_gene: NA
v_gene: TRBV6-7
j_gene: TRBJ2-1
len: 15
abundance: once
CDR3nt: TGTGGAATAACCCATAGCGGCCATACCTACAATGAGCAGTTCTTC
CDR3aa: CGITHSGHTYNEQFF

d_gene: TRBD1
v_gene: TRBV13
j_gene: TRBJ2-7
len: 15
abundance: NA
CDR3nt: TGTGCCAGCGCCCGAAGGGACAGGGTGTCGGACGAGCAGTACTTC
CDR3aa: CASARRDRVSDEQYF

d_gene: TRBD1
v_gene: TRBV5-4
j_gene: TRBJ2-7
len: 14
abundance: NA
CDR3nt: TGTGCCAGCAGCTTGGGACAGGGGTCCCACGAGCAGTACTTC
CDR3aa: CASSLGQGSHEQYF